The 22 T cell receptor beta chains listed next were all sequenced from one sample in a study of blood T cells in healthy people across ages. A second PCR of 7 to 11 cycles used a sample-barcoded 5' primer and a J-beta primer mix. Via MiXCR, TCRdb re-called the 5' RACE reads, giving one row per CDR3 protein. Here the sample spans around 870,000 distinct CDR3 sequences, around 30% being singletons. The sample was blood. All receptors come from a woman of 80 years or more in good health.

This clonotype was seen ten or more times. The chain couples TRBV10-3 to TRBJ2-6; TRBD1 matches 8 bases. This CDR3 comprises 15 residues. The germline V gene has CDR1 ENHRY and CDR2 SYGVKD. V trimming: 6 bases; J trimming: 4 bases; junction bases outside the gene matches: 5. The chain's CDR3 is CAIRKTGAGANVLTF. CDR3 coding DNA: TGTGCCATCAGGAAGACAGGGGCAGGGGCCAACGTCCTGACTTTC.

Ten or more counts support this clonotype. The V and J genes are TRBV7-9 and TRBJ2-1; D unresolved. Trimming took off 5 bases at V and 0 bases at J, with 11 bases between the two ends. CDR1 and CDR2 from the germline V gene are SEHNR and FQNEAQ (reference sequence). The CDR3 contains 15 residues. Here the CDR3 reads CASSPLWSSYNEQFF. Written as DNA, the CDR3 is TGTGCCAGCAGCCCACTGTGGTCCTCCTACAATGAGCAGTTCTTC.

The CDR3 is CAWSGFRGGEQFF. In DNA form, the CDR3 reads TGTGCCTGGAGTGGGTTTCGGGGGGGTGAGCAGTTCTTC. The chain has TRBV30 and TRBJ2-1, with TRBD2 matching over 8 bases. The CDR3 is 13 amino acids. CDR1 and CDR2 (germline): GTSNPN, SVGIG (reference sequence). V gave up 1 base and J gave up 9 bases; unmatched junction bases: 5.

In its sample, this clonotype was seen a few times. DNA for the CDR3: TGTGCCAGCTCAGGAGGCAGCTACTCCTACAATGAGCAGTTCTTC. Translation: CASSGGSYSYNEQFF. This chain uses TRBV18 with TRBJ2-1; D perhaps matches TRBD2 (5 bases). Germline CDR1 reads KGHSH; CDR2 reads LQKENI. The CDR3 totals 15 residues. The ends were cut back, 5 bases at V and 0 bases at J, with 11 bases in the middle.

With regard to this clonotype: The CDR3 ends on some other residue instead of the conserved phenylalanine or tryptophan, so this is likely a read error. This chain's CDR3 is CSASLGTGEGTDTQYL. The CDR3 region has the DNA TGCAGTGCTAGCTTAGGGACAGGGGAGGGCACAGATACGCAGTATTTG. This chain links TRBV20-1 with TRBJ2-3; 10 bases agree with TRBD1. Germline values: CDR1 DFQATT, CDR2 SNEGSKA (reference sequence). The CDR3 is 16 amino acids. After removal of 3 bases from V and 1 base from J, the junction contained 7 bases not matched to a gene.

The chain couples TRBV5-1 to TRBJ2-5, with D tentatively TRBD1 (5 bases). The germline CDR1 and CDR2 sequences are SGHRS and YFSETQ. Trimming cost V 2 bases and J 7 bases, with 12 bases left between them. This CDR3 comprises 13 residues. The CDR3 DNA is TGCGCCAGCAGCTTAAAGGGGCTGGGGACCCAGTACTTC. This translates into CASSLKGLGTQYF.

Notes on this clonotype: A much larger clone differs from this one at a single base, so this may be a read error. The chain uses TRBV7-2 and TRBJ2-3; 7 bases map to TRBD2. The V gene end was trimmed by 2 bases and the J gene end by 2 bases; junction bases not matched to a gene: 16. The CDR3 is made up of 19 amino acids. Germline V gives CDR1 SGHTA, CDR2 FQGNSA. This chain's CDR3 is CASSLYGGGVLGVTDTQYF. Here the CDR3 DNA reads TGTGCCAGCAGCTTATATGGCGGGGGAGTCCTAGGGGTCACAGATACGCAGTATTTT.

The chain recombines TRBV29-1 with TRBJ1-1; D might be TRBD1 (5 bases). The CDR3 contains 16 residues. The ends were cut back, 4 bases at V and 4 bases at J, with 22 bases in the middle. Germline CDR1 reads SQVTM; CDR2 reads ANQGSEA. The CDR3 region has the DNA TGCAGCGTTGGGAGGGGCGAAGGCCTCGCGGGCACTGAAGCTTTCTTT. Its translation: CSVGRGEGLAGTEAFF.

The chain couples TRBV6-5 to TRBJ2-1; 9 bases line up with TRBD2. The CDR3 loop spans 16 amino acids. Germline V CDR1 and CDR2: MNHEY, SVGAGI. V was clipped by 2 bases and J by 4 bases; unmatched bases: 6. The CDR3 protein is CASSYMSSGKYNEQFF. The CDR3 nucleotides are TGTGCCAGCAGTTACATGTCTAGCGGGAAATACAATGAGCAGTTCTTC.

The chain recombines TRBV5-1 with TRBJ1-1; weak D call: TRBD1 (5 bases). Germline V gene lookup returns CDR1 SGHRS and CDR2 YFSETQ. This CDR3 comprises 14 residues. V was pared by 0 bases and J by 4 bases, with 10 bases between. The CDR3 sequence is CASSLEWGVTEAFF. In DNA, the CDR3 is TGCGCCAGCAGCTTGGAGTGGGGGGTCACTGAAGCTTTCTTT.

The gene calls are TRBV24-1 and TRBJ2-5; no firm D call. Germline assignment: CDR1 KGHDR and CDR2 SFDVKD. This CDR3 has 13 residues. Trimming cost V 4 bases and J 4 bases, with 9 bases left between them. The DNA for the CDR3 is TGTGCCACCAGTGACTCCGGGTTAGAGACCCAGTACTTC. This encodes CATSDSGLETQYF.

This clonotype was detected ten times or more. The chain links TRBV5-1 to TRBJ2-3, with TRBD2 as a possible D gene (6 bases). The germline V and J ends were trimmed by 0 bases and 1 base, with 9 bases remaining between them. Germline CDR1 SGHRS, CDR2 YFSETQ. CDR3 length: 15 amino acids. This CDR3 is CASSLGEDRTDTQYF. The CDR3 DNA reads TGCGCCAGCAGCTTGGGGGAGGACCGCACAGATACGCAGTATTTT.

There are many counts of this clonotype. The chain uses TRBV9 and TRBJ2-5, with D perhaps being TRBD1 or TRBD2 (6 bases each). Trimming took off 2 bases at V and 2 bases at J, with 16 bases between the two ends. The CDR3 extends over 16 amino acids. The V gene's germline CDR1 is SGDLS and CDR2 YYNGEE. The CDR3 sequence is CASSVSWGARQETQYF. The CDR3, as DNA: TGTGCCAGCAGCGTCTCATGGGGGGCGAGGCAAGAGACCCAGTACTTC.

Many counts were recorded for this clonotype. The chain is built from TRBV7-2 and TRBJ2-1; D ambiguous. Germline CDR1 reads SGHTA; CDR2 reads FQGNSA. The CDR3 loop spans 11 amino acids. The ends were cut back, 2 bases at V and 9 bases at J, with 5 bases in the middle. CDR3 in DNA: TGTGCCAGCAGCTTAATGCGTGAGCAGTTCTTC. Translated, it gives CASSLMREQFF.

The genes are TRBV6-6 and TRBJ2-5; D possibly corresponds to TRBD2 (6 bases). The CDR3 covers 14 residues. In germline, CDR1 is MNHNY, CDR2 SVGAGI (reference sequence). The germline V and J ends were trimmed by 6 bases and 4 bases, with 15 bases remaining between them. In nucleotides, the CDR3 is TGTGCCAGCAGCCCTACAGCGGGCCTAGAGACCCAGTACTTC. Translation gives CASSPTAGLETQYF.

This clonotype has a count of ten or more. In nucleotides, the CDR3 is TGTGCCAGCAGTTTATTTCGTGGTGAGCAGTTCTTC. Its protein is CASSLFRGEQFF. The chain couples TRBV12-3 or TRBV12-4 to TRBJ2-1; the D is unclear. The CDR3 loop spans 12 amino acids. V was shortened by 2 bases and J by 9 bases, with 8 bases between the two germline ends.

The sample holds many counts of this clonotype. The CDR3 spells CASSYMGGDTQYF. For the CDR3, the DNA is TGTGCCAGCAGTTACATGGGAGGGGATACGCAGTATTTT. The J gene is TRBJ2-3, the V gene TRBV6-6, with 7 positions matching TRBD2. With 2 bases clipped from V and 6 bases from J, the junction kept 2 bases outside the gene matches. CDR3 length: 13 residues. The germline CDR1 and CDR2 sequences are MNHNY and SVGAGI (reference sequence).

This clonotype turned up a few times. A much more abundant neighbour one base away suggests this may be a read error. The chain recombines TRBV10-3 with TRBJ2-7; the D gene is possibly TRBD1 (5 bases). This CDR3 is built from 14 residues. Germline values: CDR1 ENHRY, CDR2 SYGVKD. Trimming took 0 bases from V and 1 from J, leaving 7 bases between them. The DNA for the CDR3 is TGTGCCATCAGTGAGTCGGGGCGGTCCTACGAGCAGTACTTC. Translation: CAISESGRSYEQYF.

This clonotype was observed many times. The chain uses TRBV7-2 and TRBJ2-7; D is ambiguous. CDR1 is SGHTA, CDR2 FQGNSA, per germline. With 0 bases removed from V and 4 bases from J, the gap between germline ends came to 7 bases. There are 13 residues in the CDR3. CDR3 DNA: TGTGCCAGCAGCTTAGCAGGAAAGTACGAGCAGTACTTC. This codes for CASSLAGKYEQYF.

Comments on this clonotype: One junction end disagrees with the germline gene, perhaps due to a read error. The genes are TRBV6-2 or TRBV6-3 and TRBJ2-7; D might be TRBD2 (6 bases). Germline V gene sequence: CDR1 MNHEY, CDR2 SVGEGT. The CDR3 totals 15 residues. CDR3: CANSYDAGRTYEQYF. The CDR3 DNA reads as TGTGCCAACAGTTACGACGCGGGGAGGACCTACGAGCAGTACTTC.

There are many counts of this clonotype. The chain joins TRBV4-3 to TRBJ1-2; D is undetermined. The CDR3 has 16 residues. Trimming removed 0 bases from V and 8 bases from J, with 19 bases in between. Germline lookup yields CDR1 LGHNA and CDR2 YSLEER. The CDR3 spells CASSQDRTASYGGYTF. CDR3 DNA sequence: TGCGCCAGCAGCCAAGATAGAACCGCCTCGTATGGAGGCTACACCTTC.

This chain links TRBV19 with TRBJ2-1; D possibly matches TRBD1 or TRBD2 (5 bases each). The CDR3 is made up of 15 amino acids. Germline CDR1 is LNHDA and CDR2 is SQIVND (reference sequence). V lost 6 bases, J lost 13 bases, and 25 bases lay in between. Here the CDR3 DNA reads TGTGCCAGTAGCCTCCGGGGCGACTCTTGGACGACCCAGTTCTTC. Encoded protein: CASSLRGDSWTTQFF.